A selection of T cell receptor beta chains follows, all from one sample in a study of blood T cell repertoires in COVID-19. The data were produced by immunoSEQ multiplex PCR, yet TCRdb's version contains in-frame clones alone and is incomplete. Among tens of thousands of clones listed, about 85% were seen once. Sequenced sample: peripheral blood. All receptors derive from a man older than 75 with acute or convalescent COVID-19. Each CDR3 is given with its conserved first and last residue. D genes are given only for firm matches. Rows may omit the clone size; those that give it use once, few, many or a size class.

J: TRBJ2-7; length: 12; size: NA; D: NA; V: TRBV28; DNA: TGTGCCAGCAGGACAGATGCCTACGAGCAGTACTTC; CDR3: CASRTDAYEQYF
J: TRBJ2-1; length: 13; size: NA; D: TRBD2; V: TRBV28; DNA: TGTGCCAGCAGTTTATCGCGGGGGATTGAGCAGTTCTTC; CDR3: CASSLSRGIEQFF
J: TRBJ1-2; length: 13; size: NA; D: NA; V: TRBV5-1; DNA: TGCGCCAGCAGCTCGGGAGAGCGATATGGCTACACCTTC; CDR3: CASSSGERYGYTF
J: TRBJ1-1; length: 22; size: NA; D: NA; V: TRBV5-1; DNA: TGCGCCAGCAGTATTGGTCCTGCGCTTACTACGAGACCGAGACAGGCGAACACTGAAGCTTTCTTT; CDR3: CASSIGPALTTRPRQANTEAFF
J: TRBJ2-5; length: 13; size: NA; D: NA; V: TRBV24-1; DNA: TGTGCCACCAGTGAAATAAGGGGGGAGACCCAGTACTTC; CDR3: CATSEIRGETQYF
J: TRBJ2-7; length: 13; size: NA; D: NA; V: TRBV29-1; DNA: TGCAGCGTTGAAGGTTTGTCCAGATACGAGCAGTACTTC; CDR3: CSVEGLSRYEQYF
J: TRBJ2-1; length: 15; size: NA; D: NA; V: TRBV7-9; DNA: TGTGCCAGCAGCTTAGCTGGACAGAAATACAATGAGCAGTTCTTC; CDR3: CASSLAGQKYNEQFF
J: TRBJ2-2; length: 18; size: NA; D: TRBD2; V: TRBV5-1; DNA: TGCGCCAGCAGCCCGGGACTAGCGGGAGGGCCGATCCCCGGGGAGCTGTTTTTT; CDR3: CASSPGLAGGPIPGELFF
J: TRBJ1-2; length: 15; size: NA; D: NA; V: TRBV4-1; DNA: TGCGCCAGCAGCCAAGCCTCGGGGACACCGTATGGCTACACCTTC; CDR3: CASSQASGTPYGYTF
J: TRBJ2-1; length: 15; size: once; D: TRBD2; V: TRBV7-7; DNA: TGTGCTAGCAGCTTAGCTAGCGGTACCTACAATGAGCAGTTCTTC; CDR3: CASSLASGTYNEQFF
J: TRBJ1-4; length: 14; size: NA; D: TRBD1; V: TRBV30; DNA: TGTGCCTGGGGACATGGGACAGGGGAGAGTTGGCTGTTTTTT; CDR3: CAWGHGTGESWLFF
J: TRBJ1-3; length: 15; size: NA; D: NA; V: TRBV3-1/TRBV3-2; DNA: TGTGCCAGCAGCCCCGACGGGGGCTCTGGAAACACCATATATTTT; CDR3: CASSPDGGSGNTIYF
J: TRBJ2-2; length: 18; size: NA; D: TRBD2; V: TRBV11-3; DNA: TGTGCCAGCGGGTTGGAGACTAGCGGGAGGCGGGACACCGGGGAGCTGTTTTTT; CDR3: CASGLETSGRRDTGELFF
J: TRBJ2-1; length: 14; size: NA; D: NA; V: TRBV28; DNA: TGTGCCAGCAGTTTAGAAGCGATCCACAATGAGCAGTTCTTC; CDR3: CASSLEAIHNEQFF
J: TRBJ1-5; length: 14; size: NA; D: NA; V: TRBV6-5; DNA: TGTGCCACTACAGGGAACCTTGGCAATCAGCCCCAGCATTTT; CDR3: CATTGNLGNQPQHF
J: TRBJ2-2; length: 16; size: NA; D: TRBD2; V: TRBV11-3; DNA: TGTGCCAGCAGCCCCGGACTAGCGGGAAAGCACGGGGAGCTGTTTTTT; CDR3: CASSPGLAGKHGELFF
J: TRBJ2-1; length: 17; size: NA; D: TRBD2; V: TRBV11-3; DNA: TGTGCCAGCAGCTTAGGGAGCGCAGCGGGAGCTGGGGATGAGCAGTTCTTC; CDR3: CASSLGSAAGAGDEQFF
J: TRBJ2-7; length: 15; size: NA; D: TRBD2; V: TRBV28; DNA: TGTGCCAGCCACGCAGGGACTAGCGGGACCTACGAGCAGTACTTC; CDR3: CASHAGTSGTYEQYF
J: TRBJ2-3; length: 16; size: NA; D: NA; V: TRBV9; DNA: TGTGCCAGCAGCCCGGGGGGCATCCGTTCCACAGATACGCAGTATTTT; CDR3: CASSPGGIRSTDTQYF
J: TRBJ1-1; length: 14; size: NA; D: TRBD1; V: TRBV18; DNA: TGTGCCAGCTCACCAACAGGGGCGAACACTGAAGCTTTCTTT; CDR3: CASSPTGANTEAFF
J: TRBJ2-2; length: 14; size: NA; D: TRBD1; V: TRBV3-1/TRBV3-2; DNA: TGTGCCAGCCGGGGACAGGGCTACACCGGGGAGCTGTTTTTT; CDR3: CASRGQGYTGELFF
J: TRBJ2-7; length: 15; size: NA; D: TRBD1; V: TRBV7-2; DNA: TGTGCCAGCAGCTTAGAGGGGGCCAGCTCCTACGAGCAGTACTTC; CDR3: CASSLEGASSYEQYF
J: TRBJ1-4; length: 16; size: NA; D: NA; V: TRBV15; DNA: TGTGCCACCAGCAGAGATCTAGAGGGGGGGACCCTTTTACTGTTTTTT; CDR3: CATSRDLEGGTLLLFF
J: TRBJ1-1; length: 15; size: NA; D: NA; V: TRBV7-6; DNA: TGTGCCAGCACCCGGTGGGGGGGCGGAGGCACTGAAGCTTTCTTT; CDR3: CASTRWGGGGTEAFF
J: TRBJ1-6; length: 15; size: few; D: NA; V: TRBV6-2/TRBV6-3; DNA: TGTGCCAGCAGTTACGAGACAGTTTTTAATTCACCCCTCCACTTT; CDR3: CASSYETVFNSPLHF
J: TRBJ1-5; length: 14; size: NA; D: TRBD1; V: TRBV28; DNA: TGTGCCACCCTACAGGGGTCGGGCAATCAGCCCCAGCATTTT; CDR3: CATLQGSGNQPQHF
J: TRBJ2-7; length: 15; size: NA; D: TRBD1; V: TRBV6-1; DNA: TGTGCCAGCAGTGAAATCACAGGGGGCAGGCACGAGCAGTACTTC; CDR3: CASSEITGGRHEQYF
J: TRBJ2-1; length: 13; size: NA; D: TRBD1; V: TRBV7-2; DNA: TGTGCCAGCAGCTCCGACAGGGGGAGTGAGCAGTTCTTC; CDR3: CASSSDRGSEQFF
J: TRBJ2-7; length: 14; size: NA; D: TRBD1; V: TRBV7-9; DNA: TGTGCCAGCAGCTTCCTACAGGGGGTCTACGAGCAGTACTTC; CDR3: CASSFLQGVYEQYF
J: TRBJ2-7; length: 14; size: NA; D: TRBD2; V: TRBV5-5; DNA: TGTGCCAGCACGGGAGGGCCCCTTAGCAACGAGCAGTACTTC; CDR3: CASTGGPLSNEQYF
J: TRBJ2-2; length: 13; size: NA; D: NA; V: TRBV7-7; DNA: TGTGCTAGCAGCTTAAGCTACACCGGGGAGCTGTTTTTT; CDR3: CASSLSYTGELFF
J: TRBJ2-1; length: 17; size: NA; D: TRBD2; V: TRBV5-1; DNA: TGCGCCAGCAGCCCATTTAGGGGCGGGAGGGCTGACAATGAGCAGTTCTTC; CDR3: CASSPFRGGRADNEQFF
J: TRBJ1-5; length: 13; size: NA; D: TRBD1; V: TRBV18; DNA: TGTGCCAGCTCGACAGGGAACAATCAGCCCCAGCATTTT; CDR3: CASSTGNNQPQHF
J: TRBJ2-7; length: 13; size: NA; D: NA; V: TRBV3-1/TRBV3-2; DNA: TGTGCCAGCAGCCAAGTTGGGGGGTACGAGCAGTACTTC; CDR3: CASSQVGGYEQYF
J: TRBJ2-7; length: 14; size: NA; D: NA; V: TRBV5-6; DNA: TGTGCCAGCAGCCGAAAGGGTGGGGGGAACGAGCAGTACTTC; CDR3: CASSRKGGGNEQYF
J: TRBJ1-5; length: 16; size: NA; D: NA; V: TRBV2; DNA: TGTGCCAGCAGTGAAGGGCTGGGCAGGGTAATGCAGCCCCAGCATTTT; CDR3: CASSEGLGRVMQPQHF
J: TRBJ1-1; length: 13; size: NA; D: NA; V: TRBV6-5; DNA: TGTGCCAGCAACTACCAGGGAGGCACTGAAGCTTTCTTT; CDR3: CASNYQGGTEAFF
J: TRBJ2-1; length: 15; size: NA; D: TRBD1; V: TRBV7-3; DNA: TGTGCCAGCAGCTTAACACAGGGGGCACACAATGAGCAGTTCTTC; CDR3: CASSLTQGAHNEQFF
J: TRBJ1-3; length: 17; size: once; D: NA; V: TRBV4-1; DNA: TGCGCCAGCAGCCAAGACTCACAGACGGTAACTGGAAACACCATATATTTT; CDR3: CASSQDSQTVTGNTIYF
J: TRBJ2-3; length: 12; size: few; D: NA; V: TRBV7-3; DNA: TGTGCCAGCAGCTCGACTAGTGATACGCAGTATTTT; CDR3: CASSSTSDTQYF
J: TRBJ1-5; length: 15; size: few; D: NA; V: TRBV11-2; DNA: TGTGCCAGCAGCTTAGGGCCGGGAAGCAATCAGCCCCAGCATTTT; CDR3: CASSLGPGSNQPQHF
J: TRBJ2-6; length: 16; size: NA; D: NA; V: TRBV3-1/TRBV3-2; DNA: TGTGCCAGCAGCCAAGCTGGGGCCTCTGGGGCCAACGTCCTGACTTTC; CDR3: CASSQAGASGANVLTF
J: TRBJ2-4; length: 14; size: NA; D: TRBD2; V: TRBV3-1/TRBV3-2; DNA: TGTGCCAGCAGCCAAATAGCGGGAGGGCCTGGGGTTTCCTTC; CDR3: CASSQIAGGPGVSF
J: TRBJ1-4; length: 15; size: NA; D: TRBD1; V: TRBV4-2; DNA: TGTGCCAGCAGCCAAACAGGGGCAACTAATGAAAAACTGTTTTTT; CDR3: CASSQTGATNEKLFF
J: TRBJ2-7; length: 14; size: few; D: TRBD1; V: TRBV3-1/TRBV3-2; DNA: TGTGCCAGCAGCCAGTCACAGGGGGCCCACGAGCAGTACTTC; CDR3: CASSQSQGAHEQYF
J: TRBJ1-1; length: 14; size: once; D: NA; V: TRBV7-9; DNA: TGTGCCAGCAGCTATGGGACACCGAACACTGAAGCTTTCTTT; CDR3: CASSYGTPNTEAFF
J: TRBJ1-1; length: 14; size: NA; D: TRBD1; V: TRBV27; DNA: TGTGCCAGCAGTTTAGCCAGGGGGGCCCCTGAAGCTTTCTTT; CDR3: CASSLARGAPEAFF
J: TRBJ2-5; length: 15; size: once; D: NA; V: TRBV28; DNA: TGTGCCAGCAGGGGGCTGGACGGGAGCGGGGAGACCCAGTACTTC; CDR3: CASRGLDGSGETQYF
J: TRBJ2-7; length: 15; size: NA; D: TRBD2; V: TRBV6-5; DNA: TGTGCCAGCACCCAACTTGGTCGGGGGGGAACCGAGCAGTACTTC; CDR3: CASTQLGRGGTEQYF
J: TRBJ2-2; length: 14; size: many; D: NA; V: TRBV20-1; DNA: TGCAGTGCTAGTATGGACTCTGTATCCGGGGAGCTGTTTTTT; CDR3: CSASMDSVSGELFF
J: TRBJ2-3; length: 14; size: once; D: NA; V: TRBV3-1/TRBV3-2; DNA: TGTGCCAGCAGCCAAGCGGGGTCGGGAGATACGCAGTATTTT; CDR3: CASSQAGSGDTQYF
J: TRBJ2-7; length: 14; size: NA; D: NA; V: TRBV28; DNA: TGTGCCAGCAGTCCTCGAGGGGGGGGATACGAGCAGTACTTC; CDR3: CASSPRGGGYEQYF
J: TRBJ1-4; length: 12; size: NA; D: NA; V: TRBV5-5; DNA: TGTGCCAGCAGCTTGGGTGAGGCGGAACTGTTTTTT; CDR3: CASSLGEAELFF
J: TRBJ1-1; length: 13; size: NA; D: NA; V: TRBV11-2; DNA: TGTGCCAGCAGGTACAGGGTGAGCACTGAAGCTTTCTTT; CDR3: CASRYRVSTEAFF